The present TCR beta chain was sequenced within a study of blood T cell repertoires in COVID-19. Study-level background: T cells, B-cell-depleted T cells, or PBMCs provided the cDNA or gDNA that served as material.

As handled by the study authors: Estimation of nucleated cell counts was performed using reference gene primer amplification. The table came from immunoSEQ multiplex PCR; TCRdb's copy has only in-frame clones and leaves some out. The DNA gave D and trimming, while V, J and clone size come from that table. Here the sample spans 300,000 to 400,000 clones, 88% being singletons. Clinical history reported by participants formed the basis on which cohorts were assigned. The CDR3 length is 14 residues. This TCR derives from a man younger than 45 who had recovered from COVID-19. This chain joins TRBV21-1 and TRBJ2-5; TRBD2, the table's D call, lacks a check against the DNA. TRBV21-1 is deemed a pseudogene. Sequenced material: PBMCs or T cells enriched from blood (not recorded which). Here the CDR3 DNA reads TGTGCCAGCAGCAACCGGGACTCCGCGGAGACCCAGTACTTC. Translated, it gives CASSNRDSAETQYF.